The 30 T cell receptor beta chains presented below share a single source sample, sequenced in a study of T-cell memory formation after mild COVID-19 (dated by TCRdb to 2020 to 2023). The library was built by means of 5' RACE. These reads were obtained on an Illumina NovaSeq 6000. TCRdb passed the public sequencing reads through fastp at Q25 and MiXCR, retaining productive beta sequences. For every CDR3 protein sequence, its rows merge into one entry that carries the most common genes and DNA. The sample table shows 300,000 or so distinct CDR3 sequences, and approximately 15% are seen once. Of the sample, 22% is held by the ten largest clones. Sequenced: PBMCs or a T cell subset sorted from them (not recorded which). Receptor source: a man aged 18-30 years who had mild COVID-19 (a few samples of this study predate the infection). The sample titles of this study are shuffled in the database, so cell type and time point are left out; the donor was told from shared clones.

This clonotype was counted only a few times. The rearrangement links TRBV20-1 to TRBJ2-3; 10 nucleotides match TRBD2. The CDR3 is 14 residues long. Germline CDR1 DFQATT, CDR2 SNEGSKA (reference sequence). V trimming: 6 bases; J trimming: 3 bases; junction bases outside the gene matches: 6. Here the CDR3 DNA reads TGCAGTGCCGCACTAGCGGGGAAAACAGATACGCAGTATTTT. Translating gives CSAALAGKTDTQYF.

The chain recombines TRBV12-3 or TRBV12-4 with TRBJ2-1; D remains unclear. CDR3 length equals 13 residues. Trimming pared 6 bases from V and 7 bases from J, leaving 13 bases between. DNA for the CDR3: TGTGCCAGCAGCCCCGGACGGAGAAATGAGCAGTTCTTC. Encoded protein: CASSPGRRNEQFF.

V and J are TRBV6-1 and TRBJ1-1, with D unclear. V gave up 4 bases and J gave up 11 bases, with 11 bases separating them. This CDR3 spans 11 amino acids. The germline V gene has CDR1 MNHNS and CDR2 SASEGT. The CDR3 reads CASSGSLGAFF. In DNA form, the CDR3 reads TGTGCCAGCAGTGGCAGCCTCGGGGCTTTCTTT.

In this sample, this clonotype turned up many times. The chain is built from TRBV7-3 and TRBJ2-5, with a weak D call TRBD1 (6 bases). From germline, CDR1 is SGHTA and CDR2 FQGTGA. The V and J ends lost 4 bases and 5 bases respectively, with 14 bases between them. This CDR3 is 14 amino acids long. DNA of the CDR3: TGTGCCAGCAGCTCTACAGGGATGAGGGAGACCCAGTACTTC. This codes for CASSSTGMRETQYF.

V gene TRBV10-1 combines with J gene TRBJ2-3; D might be TRBD1 or TRBD2, each matching 5 bases. V lost 0 bases, J lost 4 bases, and 17 bases lay in between. The germline V gene encodes CDR1 WNHNN and CDR2 SYGVQD (reference sequence). This CDR3 is built from 17 residues. The CDR3 coding sequence is TGCGCCAGCAGTGAGTCAGGAGCAGGCGAGGGGCCAGATACGCAGTATTTT. This encodes CASSESGAGEGPDTQYF.

This clonotype has a single count. The rearrangement joins TRBV27 to TRBJ2-7; D remains ambiguous. The CDR3 consists of 13 residues. Per germline, CDR1 MNHEY and CDR2 SMNVEV (reference sequence). The V end lost 3 bases, the J end lost 3 bases, and 9 bases lay between the germline ends. The CDR3 reads CASSLGMFYEQYF. The CDR3 DNA reads TGTGCCAGCAGTTTGGGCATGTTCTACGAGCAGTACTTC.

J is TRBJ2-6 and V is TRBV27; tentatively, D is TRBD1 (6 bases). V lost 0 bases to trimming and J lost 2 bases, with 8 bases between them. The CDR3 is 16 amino acids. CDR1 is MNHEY, CDR2 SMNVEV, per germline (reference sequence). The CDR3 here is CASSLSGGTGANVLTF. CDR3 nucleotides: TGTGCCAGCAGTTTATCAGGGGGTACTGGGGCCAACGTCCTGACTTTC. The whole variable domain, filled in from reference TRBV27 and TRBJ2-6, reads EAQVTQNPRYLITVTGKKLTVTCSQNMNHEYMSWYRQDPGLGLRQIYYSMNVEVTDKGDVPEGYKVSRKEKRNFPLILESPSPNQTSLYFCASSLSGGTGANVLTFGAGSRLTVL.

There are many counts of this clonotype. The rearrangement links TRBV5-5 to TRBJ2-3; D is perhaps TRBD1 or TRBD2 (5 bases each). Per germline, CDR1 SGHKS and CDR2 YYEKEE (reference sequence). Trimming took 2 bases from V and 2 from J, leaving 9 bases between them. The CDR3 has 14 residues. The chain's CDR3 is CASSFGTYTDTQYF. CDR3 bases: TGTGCCAGCAGCTTCGGGACCTACACAGATACGCAGTATTTT.

The V gene is TRBV7-2, the J gene TRBJ1-3; D is ambiguous. Germline loops: CDR1 SGHTA, CDR2 FQGNSA. CDR3 length: 17 amino acids. Trimming removed 5 bases from V and 4 bases from J, with 21 bases in between. This CDR3 is CASSPGLYQPVGNTIYF. The CDR3 bases are TGTGCCAGCAGCCCTGGTTTATACCAACCGGTCGGAAACACCATATATTTT.

This clonotype occurred many times. The chain employs TRBV7-2 and TRBJ2-5; D is possibly TRBD1 or TRBD2 (5 bases each). The germline CDR1 and CDR2 sequences are SGHTA and FQGNSA. This CDR3 region has 14 residues. V lost 5 bases, J lost 5 bases, and 15 bases lay in between. CDR3 sequence reads: CASSPSRAQETQYF. The CDR3 DNA sequence: TGTGCCAGCAGCCCTAGCAGGGCCCAGGAGACCCAGTACTTC.

J is TRBJ2-7 and V is TRBV4-1; the match to TRBD2 covers 10 bases. Germline V gene lookup returns CDR1 MGHRA and CDR2 YSYEKL. The CDR3 contains 15 residues. The junction had 3 bases not matched to a gene; V was cut back by 1 base and J by 3 bases. The DNA of the CDR3 is TGCGCCAGCAGCCAAGGACTAGCGGGTCTCTACGAGCAGTACGTC. Translated, it gives CASSQGLAGLYEQYV.

The chain links TRBV5-1 to TRBJ2-1, with 9 bases that match TRBD2. V lost 0 bases and J lost 6; bases outside the gene matches: 4. The V gene's germline CDR1 is SGHRS and CDR2 YFSETQ. The CDR3 is 15 residues long. CDR3 in DNA: TGCGCCAGCAGCTTGGCTGGCGGGGGGGTCAATGAGCAGTTCTTC. Residues: CASSLAGGGVNEQFF.

This clonotype was observed at least ten times. The chain uses TRBV4-3 and TRBJ1-5; unclear D gene. Germline V lookup: CDR1 LGHNA, CDR2 YSLEER. There are 13 residues in the CDR3. V was cut by 0 bases and J by 6 bases, with 6 bases left in between. The CDR3 DNA reads TGCGCCAGCAGCCAAGATCGGACTCAGCCCCAGCATTTT. This gives the protein CASSQDRTQPQHF.

The chain couples TRBV10-2 to TRBJ2-3, with TRBD1 identical over 7 bases. Germline V gene data show CDR1 as WSHSY and CDR2 as SAAADI. The CDR3 has 15 amino acids. J lost 7 bases, V lost 2 bases, and 9 bases had no gene match. The CDR3 here is CASSENPGGRYTQYF. The CDR3 DNA follows: TGCGCCAGCAGTGAGAACCCAGGGGGAAGGTATACGCAGTATTTT.

The V call is TRBV4-3, the J call TRBJ1-1; 9 bases map to TRBD1. After removal of 4 bases from V and 5 bases from J, the junction contained 5 bases not matched to a gene. The CDR3 is 14 residues long. The germline CDR1 and CDR2 sequences are LGHNA and YSLEER. The CDR3 protein is CASSLNRGPTEAFF. The CDR3 DNA follows: TGCGCCAGCAGCCTCAACAGGGGGCCAACTGAAGCTTTCTTT.

This clonotype has more than one count but fewer than ten. This rearrangement joins TRBV30 to TRBJ2-5; TRBD2 aligns across 9 bases. The J segment lost 4 bases and the V segment lost 7 bases, leaving 7 bases of the junction unmatched. CDR1 GTSNPN and CDR2 SVGIG come from the germline V gene (reference sequence). The CDR3 contains 13 residues. Here the CDR3 reads CASAGGRTETQYF. In DNA, the CDR3 is TGTGCCTCCGCGGGGGGGCGGACAGAGACCCAGTACTTC.

This chain joins TRBV2 and TRBJ1-3, with 9 bases that match TRBD1. With 4 bases clipped from V and 3 bases from J, the junction kept 4 bases outside the gene matches. There are 15 residues in the CDR3. The germline V gene encodes CDR1 SNHLY and CDR2 FYNNEI. The CDR3 here is CASSAGTGIGNTIYF. CDR3 sequence (DNA): TGTGCCAGCAGTGCCGGGACAGGGATTGGAAACACCATATATTTT.

This clonotype was recorded a few times. The chain carries TRBV27 and TRBJ1-2; D unresolved. V was shortened by 2 bases and J by 4 bases, with 11 bases between the two germline ends. The CDR3 is 14 residues long. CDR1 MNHEY and CDR2 SMNVEV come from the germline V gene (reference sequence). This chain's CDR3 is CASSLLQSGYGYTF. The CDR3 DNA sequence: TGTGCCAGCAGTTTACTCCAGTCAGGCTATGGCTACACCTTC.

This clonotype was seen only a few times. The gene calls are TRBV5-1 and TRBJ2-5, with a possible D match to TRBD1 (5 bases). CDR3 size: 13 residues. Germline lookup yields CDR1 SGHRS and CDR2 YFSETQ. The V end was cut by 8 bases, the J end by 0 bases, with 11 bases between. The CDR3 is CASNAGNQETQYF. The CDR3 region has the DNA TGCGCCAGTAATGCAGGGAACCAAGAGACCCAGTACTTC.

This clonotype was observed a handful of times. The chain uses TRBV7-2 and TRBJ2-5; the match to TRBD2 covers 11 bases. CDR3 size: 17 residues. The germline V gene encodes CDR1 SGHTA and CDR2 FQGNSA. Unmatched junction bases numbered 7, after V lost 2 bases and J lost 2 bases. CDR3 DNA sequence: TGTGCCAGCAGCTTAACTAGCGGGGGCCCCCCTCAAGAGACCCAGTACTTC. Amino acid sequence: CASSLTSGGPPQETQYF. Supplemented by reference TRBV7-2 and TRBJ2-5, the full variable domain reads GAGVSQSPSNKVTEKGKDVELRCDPISGHTALYWYRQSLGQGLEFLIYFQGNSAPDKSGLPSDRFSAERTGGSVSTLTIQRTQQEDSAVYLCASSLTSGGPPQETQYFGPGTRLLVL.

This clonotype was detected a few times. The CDR3 sequence: CSARDPGRVGTDTQYF. The CDR3 DNA follows: TGCAGTGCTAGAGACCCCGGGAGGGTCGGCACAGATACGCAGTATTTT. V is TRBV20-1 and J is TRBJ2-3; the match to TRBD2 covers 8 bases. CDR3 size: 16 residues. V lost 0 bases to trimming and J lost 1 base; unmatched junction nucleotides: 6. Germline CDR1 and CDR2: DFQATT and SNEGSKA (reference sequence).

Many counts were recorded for this clonotype. The chain carries TRBV3-1 and TRBJ2-7; D uncertain. In germline, CDR1 is LGHDT, CDR2 YNNKEL (reference sequence). This CDR3 is built from 14 residues. Trimming removed 5 bases from V and 0 bases from J, with 11 bases in between. This CDR3 is CASSFPSSSYEQYF. DNA for the CDR3: TGTGCCAGCAGCTTCCCATCGAGCTCCTACGAGCAGTACTTC.

The genes are TRBV10-3 and TRBJ2-3, with 10 bases fitting TRBD2. This CDR3 contains 14 residues. Trimming cost V 9 bases and J 1 base; bases outside gene matches: 4. Per germline, CDR1 ENHRY and CDR2 SYGVKD. CDR3 amino acids: CAITSGVGTDTQYF. The DNA for the CDR3 is TGTGCCATTACTAGCGGGGTGGGCACAGATACGCAGTATTTT.

This chain links TRBV9 with TRBJ2-5; unclear D gene. The V and J ends lost 0 bases and 7 bases respectively, with 13 bases between them. The CDR3 runs to 14 residues. Germline loops: CDR1 SGDLS, CDR2 YYNGEE. As DNA, the CDR3 is TGTGCCAGCAGCGTAGATCTGGCGGACGTGACCCAGTACTTC. It encodes CASSVDLADVTQYF.

This clonotype was found a few times. This chain links TRBV6-2 or TRBV6-3 with TRBJ2-7; D unresolved. Trimming removed 7 bases from V and 2 bases from J, with 18 bases in between. The germline gives CDR1 MNHEY, CDR2 SVGEGT. The CDR3 covers 15 residues. This CDR3 is CASNLGRATAYEQYF. CDR3 nucleotide sequence: TGTGCCAGCAACCTAGGACGTGCGACGGCCTACGAGCAGTACTTC.

This rearrangement joins TRBV10-3 to TRBJ1-5; D is unclear. V lost 5 bases and J lost 7, with 12 bases in between. This CDR3 has 13 residues. The germline gives CDR1 ENHRY, CDR2 SYGVKD. The CDR3 DNA reads TGTGCCATCAGTATGGAGGGAAGGCAGCCCCAGCATTTT. It encodes CAISMEGRQPQHF.

This clonotype was observed a handful of times. The CDR3 loop is CASSPESAYGYTF. For the CDR3, the DNA is TGTGCCAGCTCACCGGAATCAGCCTATGGCTACACCTTC. The rearrangement links TRBV18 to TRBJ1-2, with D unclear. The germline V and J ends were trimmed by 3 bases and 4 bases, with 9 bases remaining between them. The CDR3 runs to 13 residues. The germline CDR1 and CDR2 sequences are KGHSH and LQKENI. The full variable domain, rest sourced from reference TRBV18 and TRBJ1-2, is NAGVMQNPRHLVRRRGQEARLRCSPMKGHSHVYWYRQLPEEGLKFMVYLQKENIIDESGMPKERFSAEFPKEGPSILRIQQVVRGDSAAYFCASSPESAYGYTFGSGTRLTVV.

The gene calls are TRBV4-2 and TRBJ1-4; 7 nucleotides line up with TRBD1. Germline loops: CDR1 LGHNA, CDR2 YNFKEQ. The CDR3 contains 17 residues. Unmatched junction bases numbered 4, after V lost 0 bases and J lost 0 bases. The CDR3, as DNA: TGTGCCAGCAGCCAAGAGAACAGGGGTTCAACTAATGAAAAACTGTTTTTT. As protein: CASSQENRGSTNEKLFF.

The J gene is TRBJ1-1, the V gene TRBV7-6; TRBD1 aligns across 7 bases. CDR3 length: 14 amino acids. The germline V gene encodes CDR1 SGHVS and CDR2 FNYEAQ. After removal of 5 bases from V and 5 bases from J, the junction contained 8 bases not matched to a gene. CDR3 amino acids: CASSLTGSETEAFF. In DNA form, the CDR3 reads TGTGCCAGCAGCCTGACAGGGAGTGAGACTGAAGCTTTCTTT.

This clonotype was detected only a few times. The rearrangement uses TRBV5-1 and TRBJ2-5, with TRBD2 identical over 12 bases. From germline, CDR1 is SGHRS and CDR2 YFSETQ. This CDR3 is 16 amino acids long. V dropped 4 bases and J dropped 3; count of bases not matched to a gene: 7. Here the CDR3 reads CASSRGASGGEETQYF. CDR3 nucleotide sequence: TGCGCCAGCAGCCGAGGGGCTAGCGGGGGGGAAGAGACCCAGTACTTC.